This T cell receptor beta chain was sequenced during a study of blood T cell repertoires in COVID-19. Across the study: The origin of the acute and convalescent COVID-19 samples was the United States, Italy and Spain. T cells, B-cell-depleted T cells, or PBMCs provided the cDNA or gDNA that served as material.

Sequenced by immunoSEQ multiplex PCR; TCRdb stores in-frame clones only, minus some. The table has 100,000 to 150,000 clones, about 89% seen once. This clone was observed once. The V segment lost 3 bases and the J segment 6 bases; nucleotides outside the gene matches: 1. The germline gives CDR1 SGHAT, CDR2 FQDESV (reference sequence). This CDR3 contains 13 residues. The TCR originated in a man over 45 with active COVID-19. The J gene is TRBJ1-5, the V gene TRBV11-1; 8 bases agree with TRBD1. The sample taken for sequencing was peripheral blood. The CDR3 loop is CASSLDRVQPQHF. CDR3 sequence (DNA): TGTGCCAGCAGCTTGGACAGGGTTCAGCCCCAGCATTTT.